The 23 T cell receptor beta chains below were found in one sample sequenced in a study of blood T cell repertoires in COVID-19. The protocol was immunoSEQ multiplex PCR, while the TCRdb copy is restricted to in-frame clones and leaves out a portion. The data contain a few hundred thousand clones, 70% to 85% of them seen just once; the ten biggest clones take up about 1.3%. The sequenced sample consisted of PBMCs or T cells enriched from blood (not recorded which). The receptor set was obtained from a woman aged 40 to 50 with acute COVID-19.

This clone was picked up one time. CDR3 nucleotides: TGTGCCAGCAGCTTATTAGCGGAGACCAACTACGAGCAGTACTTC. Encoded protein: CASSLLAETNYEQYF. This sequence joins TRBV7-3 and TRBJ2-7; a weak D match, TRBD2 (6 bases). In germline, CDR1 is SGHTA, CDR2 FQGTGA. The CDR3 spans 15 residues. V dropped 2 bases and J dropped 3 bases, with 14 bases sitting between them.

This clone was observed a handful of times. The chain couples TRBV12-3 or TRBV12-4 to TRBJ1-1; D is ambiguous. V lost 0 bases and J lost 1, with 3 bases in between. The CDR3 consists of 13 residues. In DNA form, the CDR3 reads TGTGCCAGCAGTTTAGCCGGGAACACTGAAGCTTTCTTT. Amino acids: CASSLAGNTEAFF.

This clone was recorded a few times. The rearrangement uses TRBV5-1 and TRBJ1-6; 7 bases fit TRBD1. This CDR3 is built from 17 residues. Germline V CDR1 and CDR2: SGHRS, YFSETQ. V was clipped by 0 bases and J by 1 base; unmatched bases: 4. CDR3 amino acids: CASSLAGGRSYNSPLHF. In DNA, the CDR3 is TGCGCCAGCAGCTTGGCAGGGGGGCGATCCTATAATTCACCCCTCCACTTT.

In regard to this clone: Since a much larger clone is just one base distant, this may be a read error. The chain combines TRBV9 with TRBJ2-7; TRBD1 might be the D (5 bases). Deletions cut 0 bases from V and 0 bases from J, with 7 bases between. The CDR3 contains 14 residues. Per germline, CDR1 SGDLS and CDR2 YYNGEE. For the CDR3, the DNA is TGTGCCAGCAGCGTAGGGGGCTACTCCTACGAGCAGTACTTC. Protein: CASSVGGYSYEQYF.

In DNA, the CDR3 is TGCGCCAGCAGCCAAGGGAGCCGGGACAGGGGGGACTATGGCTACACCTTC. Translated, it gives CASSQGSRDRGDYGYTF. The chain joins TRBV4-1 to TRBJ1-2, with 11 bases aligning to TRBD1. Germline CDR1 and CDR2: MGHRA and YSYEKL. Germline trimming cut 1 base from V and 3 bases from J; bases unmatched to any gene: 7. This CDR3 comprises 17 residues.

The chain carries TRBV7-9 and TRBJ1-6; the D is unclear. Trimming left V 4 bases short and J 6 bases short, with 4 bases between. Germline lookup yields CDR1 SEHNR and CDR2 FQNEAQ (reference sequence). The CDR3 totals 12 residues. The CDR3 loop reads CASSSGNSPLHF. The CDR3 DNA follows: TGTGCCAGCAGCTCCGGTAATTCACCCCTCCACTTT.

For the CDR3, the DNA is TGTGCCAGCAGTTTAATACAAGCCTACGAGCAGTACTTC. Amino acid sequence: CASSLIQAYEQYF. The gene calls are TRBV28 and TRBJ2-7; no clear D. Germline V gives CDR1 MDHEN, CDR2 SYDVKM. The CDR3 loop spans 13 amino acids. Between the trimmed V and J ends, which lost 2 bases and 2 bases, there was a span of 7 bases.

V and J are TRBV27 and TRBJ2-1; 11 bases fit TRBD1. The V segment lost 6 bases and the J segment 5 bases; nucleotides outside the gene matches: 9. The germline V gene encodes CDR1 MNHEY and CDR2 SMNVEV (reference sequence). This CDR3 region has 16 residues. The DNA for the CDR3 is TGTGCCAGCAGCCCGACCGGACAGGGGGCAAACAATGAGCAGTTCTTC. Translating gives CASSPTGQGANNEQFF.

V gene TRBV30 combines with J gene TRBJ2-4; the match to TRBD1 covers 12 bases. CDR3 length: 18 amino acids. Per the germline V gene, CDR1 is GTSNPN and CDR2 is SVGIG (reference sequence). The trim removed 3 bases at V and 7 bases at J, leaving 16 bases unmatched. CDR3 in amino acids: CAWREGLPGQGAGNIQYF. CDR3 nucleotides: TGTGCCTGGAGGGAGGGATTACCGGGACAGGGGGCCGGGAACATTCAGTACTTC.

This clone was detected once. The V call is TRBV10-3, the J call TRBJ2-7; D perhaps matches TRBD2 (6 bases). The CDR3 is made up of 16 amino acids. The V gene's germline CDR1 is ENHRY and CDR2 SYGVKD. V was pared by 3 bases and J by 1 base, with 16 bases between. DNA of the CDR3: TGTGCCATCAGTGAAGTTGGTAGCGGACCGTCCTACGAGCAGTACTTC. It yields the protein CAISEVGSGPSYEQYF.

This chain joins TRBV12-3 or TRBV12-4 and TRBJ2-5, with a tentative D call TRBD2 (5 bases). CDR3 length: 12 residues. V was cut by 10 bases and J by 7 bases, with 16 bases left in between. The CDR3 loop is CAIQDYPGTQYF. The CDR3 nucleotides read TGTGCCATCCAAGACTACCCCGGGACCCAGTACTTC.

V gene TRBV6-1 combines with J gene TRBJ2-3; D is unresolved. This CDR3 spans 16 amino acids. The germline V gene has CDR1 MNHNS and CDR2 SASEGT. The V gene lost 3 bases and the J gene lost 0 bases, with 13 bases spanning the gap. The CDR3 loop is CASSEEIASSTDTQYF. In DNA, the CDR3 is TGTGCCAGCAGTGAGGAAATAGCCTCGAGCACAGATACGCAGTATTTT.

This clone was detected only a few times. The rearrangement joins TRBV2 to TRBJ1-1; 8 positions match TRBD1. This CDR3 comprises 15 residues. With V trimmed by 3 bases and J by 1 base, 4 bases remained unmatched. The germline CDR1 and CDR2 sequences are SNHLY and FYNNEI. CDR3 loop: CASSDRGLPNTEAFF. The CDR3 region has the DNA TGTGCCAGCAGTGACAGGGGGCTTCCGAACACTGAAGCTTTCTTT. Full variable domain (missing parts from reference TRBV2 and TRBJ1-1): EPEVTQTPSHQVTQMGQEVILRCVPISNHLYFYWYRQILGQKVEFLVSFYNNEISEKSEIFDDQFSVERPDGSNFTLKIRSTKLEDSAMYFCASSDRGLPNTEAFFGQGTRLTVV.

This rearrangement joins TRBV30 to TRBJ2-3, with TRBD2 identical over 12 bases. The V segment lost 2 bases and the J segment 6 bases; nucleotides outside the gene matches: 15. This CDR3 comprises 18 residues. The germline V gene has CDR1 GTSNPN and CDR2 SVGIG (reference sequence). CDR3 region: CAWSPSGRARVFGDTQYF. As DNA, the CDR3 is TGTGCCTGGAGTCCTAGCGGGAGGGCCCGCGTGTTTGGGGATACGCAGTATTTT.

The chain is built from TRBV7-7 and TRBJ1-2; D is unresolved. Germline V gene data show CDR1 as SSHAT and CDR2 as FNYEAQ (reference sequence). The CDR3 contains 13 residues. V was cut by 5 bases and J by 3 bases, with 10 bases left in between. The CDR3 region has the DNA TGTGCCAGCAGCGTCGGGGAAGACTATGGCTACACCTTC. This gives the protein CASSVGEDYGYTF.

The rearrangement links TRBV5-6 to TRBJ1-2; D unresolved. This CDR3 contains 13 residues. The germline V gene has CDR1 SGHDT and CDR2 YYEEEE. Trimming stripped 4 bases from V and 8 bases from J, with 15 bases between. For the CDR3, the DNA is TGTGCCAGCAGCCGCCCGGCCTCGCGGGGCTACACCTTC. Translated: CASSRPASRGYTF.

The CDR3 coding sequence is TGTGCCTGGAGTCTCCCGGGACTAGCCGGTTCCTACGAGCAGTACTTC. This sequence encodes CAWSLPGLAGSYEQYF. The chain joins TRBV30 to TRBJ2-7, with 9 bases that match TRBD2. The germline gives CDR1 GTSNPN, CDR2 SVGIG (reference sequence). V lost 2 bases and J lost 1; bases outside the gene matches: 9. This CDR3 comprises 16 residues.

The chain recombines TRBV9 with TRBJ2-7; 7 bases match TRBD2. The CDR3 is 14 residues long. Germline CDR1 SGDLS, CDR2 YYNGEE. The J segment lost 3 bases and the V segment lost 2 bases, leaving 5 bases of the junction unmatched. This CDR3 reads CASSVGGNDYEQYF. The CDR3 coding sequence is TGTGCCAGCAGCGTGGGGGGGAATGACTACGAGCAGTACTTC.

V gene TRBV29-1 combines with J gene TRBJ2-5; D perhaps matches TRBD1 (6 bases). Germline V gives CDR1 SQVTM, CDR2 ANQGSEA. CDR3 length: 15 amino acids. Trimming shortened V by 6 bases and J by 5 bases, and 22 bases separated the two germline ends. The DNA of the CDR3 is TGCAGCGTCTCGATCCCGGACAGAGGGATCGAGACCCAGTACTTC. It codes for CSVSIPDRGIETQYF.

This clone has ten or more counts. The genes are TRBV12-3 or TRBV12-4 and TRBJ1-2, with TRBD1 identical over 7 bases. The junction had 9 bases not matched to a gene; V was cut back by 6 bases and J by 8 bases. The CDR3 runs to 13 residues. CDR3 amino acids: CASRLDRTRGYTF. DNA of the CDR3: TGTGCCAGCAGACTGGACAGGACTCGGGGCTACACCTTC.

V and J are TRBV29-1 and TRBJ2-1; TRBD2 matches at 16 bases. The CDR3 covers 19 residues. J lost 5 bases, V lost 2 bases, and 12 bases had no gene match. Germline CDR1 reads SQVTM; CDR2 reads ANQGSEA. CDR3 amino acids: CSVEWPAGLAGGRNNEQFF. The DNA for the CDR3 is TGCAGCGTTGAATGGCCAGCGGGACTAGCGGGGGGGCGTAACAATGAGCAGTTCTTC.

This sequence joins TRBV5-1 and TRBJ1-6; perhaps TRBD1 as D (5 bases). This CDR3 spans 17 amino acids. V was clipped by 3 bases and J by 0 bases, with 13 bases between them. CDR1 is SGHRS, CDR2 YFSETQ, per germline. CDR3 sequence: CASSSGLLNSYNSPLHF. CDR3 sequence (DNA): TGCGCCAGCAGCTCGGGACTTCTAAACTCCTATAATTCACCCCTCCACTTT.

On this clone: This specimen includes other DNA sequences encoding the same CDR3. The chain recombines TRBV28 with TRBJ2-7; D is perhaps TRBD1 (5 bases). The CDR3 consists of 12 residues. CDR1 is MDHEN and CDR2 is SYDVKM in the germline V gene. Trimming cost V 6 bases and J 4 bases, with 10 bases left between them. CDR3 in amino acids: CASSLTGYEQYF. DNA for the CDR3: TGTGCCAGCAGCCTAACAGGTTACGAGCAGTACTTC.